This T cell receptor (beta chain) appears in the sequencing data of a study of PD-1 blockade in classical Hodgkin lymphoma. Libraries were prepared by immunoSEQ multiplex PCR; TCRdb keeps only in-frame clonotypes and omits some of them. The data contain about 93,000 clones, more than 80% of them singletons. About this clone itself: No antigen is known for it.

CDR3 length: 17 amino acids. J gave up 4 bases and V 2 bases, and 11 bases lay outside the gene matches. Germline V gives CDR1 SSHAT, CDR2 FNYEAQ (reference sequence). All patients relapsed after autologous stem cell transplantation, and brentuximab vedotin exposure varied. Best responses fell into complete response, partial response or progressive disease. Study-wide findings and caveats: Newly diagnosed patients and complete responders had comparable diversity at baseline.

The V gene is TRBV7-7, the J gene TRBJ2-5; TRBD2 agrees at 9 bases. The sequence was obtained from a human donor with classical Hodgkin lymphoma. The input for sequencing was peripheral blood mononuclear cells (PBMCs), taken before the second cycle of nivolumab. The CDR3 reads CASSLKGGRAARETQYF. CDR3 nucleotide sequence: TGTGCCAGCAGCTTAAAGGGCGGGAGGGCGGCGAGAGAGACCCAGTACTTC.